The 9 T cell receptor beta chains presented below share a single source sample, sequenced in a study of technical replicates of blood from a few donors. Produced via immunoSEQ multiplex PCR; TCRdb's table is partial and in-frame only. The sample includes around 69,000 clones, nearly 98% seen only once; the top ten take roughly 0.2%. Sample: T cells isolated from PBMCs. These receptors came from a human donor in good health.

This sequence joins TRBV28 and TRBJ1-1; 7 bases are shared with TRBD1. Germline V lookup: CDR1 MDHEN, CDR2 SYDVKM. The V gene end was trimmed by 2 bases and the J gene end by 10 bases; junction bases not matched to a gene: 7. The CDR3 sequence is 13 residues long. The chain's CDR3 is CASSLGTALIAFF. DNA for the CDR3: TGTGCCAGCAGTTTAGGGACAGCCCTTATAGCTTTCTTT.

The chain recombines TRBV6-6 with TRBJ2-3; 7 nucleotides agree with TRBD2. The V gene's germline CDR1 is MNHNY and CDR2 SVGAGI (reference sequence). Germline trimming cut 3 bases from V and 4 bases from J; bases unmatched to any gene: 4. The CDR3 loop spans 14 amino acids. CDR3 DNA: TGTGCCAGCAGTTATGTGCTAGCGGCAGATACGCAGTATTTT. This gives the protein CASSYVLAADTQYF.

The genes are TRBV4-1 and TRBJ2-7; TRBD2 matches at 11 bases. CDR3 length: 15 amino acids. Germline loops: CDR1 MGHRA, CDR2 YSYEKL. With 4 bases clipped from V and 4 bases from J, the junction kept 6 bases outside the gene matches. CDR3 DNA: TGCGCCAGCAGCCCGTCCGGGACTAGCGGTTACGAGCAGTACTTC. Protein sequence: CASSPSGTSGYEQYF.

The V gene is TRBV10-3, the J gene TRBJ1-1; no firm D call. This CDR3 region has 13 residues. Looked up from germline, CDR1 is ENHRY and CDR2 is SYGVKD. The V end lost 7 bases, the J end lost 0 bases, and 9 bases lay between the germline ends. For the CDR3, the DNA is TGTGCCATCATTTCAGATCTGAACACTGAAGCTTTCTTT. Translating gives CAIISDLNTEAFF.

The chain uses TRBV6-5 and TRBJ2-7; 8 nucleotides align to TRBD1. The V gene end was trimmed by 7 bases and the J gene end by 5 bases; junction bases not matched to a gene: 10. Germline assignment: CDR1 MNHEY and CDR2 SVGAGI. The CDR3 has 14 amino acids. The CDR3 DNA is TGTGCCAGCAACCCTCGGACAGGGCCCCACGAGCAGTACTTC. Translation gives CASNPRTGPHEQYF.

V gene TRBV9 combines with J gene TRBJ2-2; 9 bases fit TRBD1. Germline-derived CDR1 and CDR2 are SGDLS and YYNGEE. Trimming at V came to 2 bases and at J to 7 bases, leaving 12 bases not matched to a gene. The CDR3 runs 17 residues. CDR3 sequence (DNA): TGTGCCAGCAGCGTGGTCCCGGGACAGGGCTTTTTCGGGGAGCTGTTTTTT. It is translated as CASSVVPGQGFFGELFF.

The chain combines TRBV29-1 with TRBJ2-5, with 14 bases that match TRBD2. Per the germline V gene, CDR1 is SQVTM and CDR2 is ANQGSEA. V lost 7 bases and J lost 4; bases outside the gene matches: 5. This CDR3 is built from 14 residues. CDR3 amino acids: CSGGTSGRGETQYF. In DNA form, the CDR3 reads TGCAGCGGGGGGACTAGCGGGAGAGGAGAGACCCAGTACTTC. Based on the CDR3 plus reference TRBV29-1 and TRBJ2-5, the full variable domain is SAVISQKPSRDICQRGTSLTIQCQVDSQVTMMFWYRQQPGQSLTLIATANQGSEATYESGFVIDKFPISRPNLTFSTLTVSNMSPEDSSIYLCSGGTSGRGETQYFGPGTRLLVL.

The gene calls are TRBV6-6 and TRBJ2-1; 11 positions match TRBD2. Trimming took 6 bases from V and 8 from J; bases not matched to a gene: 6. Germline CDR1 MNHNY, CDR2 SVGAGI (reference sequence). The length of the CDR3 is 14 residues. In nucleotides, the CDR3 is TGTGCCAGCAGCCGACTAGCGGGATTGTATGAGCAGTTCTTC. Amino acids: CASSRLAGLYEQFF.

J is TRBJ1-1 and V is TRBV4-1; D is perhaps TRBD1 (6 bases). Germline V gene sequence: CDR1 MGHRA, CDR2 YSYEKL. This CDR3 has 16 amino acids. Deletions cut 4 bases from V and 0 bases from J, with 15 bases between. CDR3 protein: CASSPKQGALNTEAFF. In DNA, the CDR3 is TGCGCCAGCAGCCCGAAACAGGGAGCTTTGAACACTGAAGCTTTCTTT.